What follows are 13 T cell receptor beta chains derived from one specimen sequenced in a study of OX40 agonist ivuxolimab in advanced cancers. Measured with immunoSEQ multiplex PCR; TCRdb has only the in-frame clones, and not every one. The sample yields some 100,000 clones, about 90% seen once. Source: CD4+ or CD8+ T cells sorted from blood, taken in a trial of the OX40 agonist ivuxolimab. All receptors derive from an adult with an advanced solid tumor such as melanoma, head and neck, liver or kidney cancer.

This clone was detected a few times. Other DNA sequences from this sample encode an identical CDR3 as well. This chain links TRBV7-2 with TRBJ2-3, with 13 bases that match TRBD2. Germline V gene lookup returns CDR1 SGHTA and CDR2 FQGNSA. The CDR3 loop spans 16 amino acids. J was trimmed by 1 base and V by 6 bases; bases with no gene match: 4. The CDR3 protein is CASSSGLAGGTDTQYF. In DNA, the CDR3 is TGTGCCAGCAGTTCAGGACTAGCGGGGGGCACAGATACGCAGTATTTT.

The V call is TRBV5-4, the J call TRBJ2-1; D gene uncertain. V gave up 0 bases and J gave up 8 bases, with 9 bases separating them. The CDR3 has 13 residues. Germline-derived CDR1 and CDR2 are SGHNT and YYREEE (reference sequence). The CDR3 reads CASSLVGPHEQFF. The DNA of the CDR3 is TGTGCCAGCAGCTTGGTTGGGCCGCATGAGCAGTTCTTC.

The J gene is TRBJ2-2, the V gene TRBV7-6; D might be TRBD1 (6 bases). Germline CDR1 reads SGHVS; CDR2 reads FNYEAQ. This CDR3 is built from 18 residues. Trimming shortened V by 4 bases and J by 0 bases, and 18 bases separated the two germline ends. The CDR3 nucleotides are TGTGCCAGCAGCTGGAGACCGGGACACCCTTCGAACACCGGGGAGCTGTTTTTT. Its translation is CASSWRPGHPSNTGELFF.

V gene TRBV4-2 combines with J gene TRBJ2-7, with 7 nucleotides matching TRBD2. V lost 4 bases, J lost 3 bases, and 12 bases stayed unmatched. Germline V gives CDR1 LGHNA, CDR2 YNFKEQ. The CDR3 is 16 residues long. The DNA of the CDR3 is TGTGCCAGCAGCCGAGAGGTAGCGGGCAGCTTCTACGAGCAGTACTTC. Encoded protein: CASSREVAGSFYEQYF.

This clone was recorded once. The J gene is TRBJ1-1, the V gene TRBV5-1; no clear D. Germline V gene sequence: CDR1 SGHRS, CDR2 YFSETQ. The CDR3 is 13 amino acids. Trimming cost V 4 bases and J 2 bases, with 9 bases left between them. The CDR3 sequence is CASSLDRNTEAFF. The CDR3 bases are TGCGCCAGCAGCCTGGACCGTAACACTGAAGCTTTCTTT.

The V and J genes are TRBV5-1 and TRBJ2-5; 11 bases line up with TRBD2. The CDR3 sequence is 15 residues long. Germline assignment: CDR1 SGHRS and CDR2 YFSETQ. J gave up 2 bases and V 5 bases, and 5 bases lay outside the gene matches. The CDR3 reads CASSYGTSGQETQYF. The CDR3 bases are TGCGCCAGCAGTTACGGGACTAGCGGACAAGAGACCCAGTACTTC.

As concerns this clone: Its ends do not fully match the called genes, so a read error is possible. V usage is TRBV7-7 and J usage is TRBJ2-5; 7 bases align to TRBD2. Germline V gene lookup returns CDR1 SSHAT and CDR2 FNYEAQ (reference sequence). The CDR3 runs to 15 residues. The CDR3 is CASSQGGDWRETQYF. In nucleotides, the CDR3 is TGTGCTAGCAGCCAGGGAGGGGACTGGCGGGAGACCCAGTACTTC.

The V gene is TRBV7-9, the J gene TRBJ1-1; tentatively, D is TRBD1 (6 bases). The CDR3 runs 14 residues. Germline values: CDR1 SEHNR, CDR2 FQNEAQ (reference sequence). Trimming cost V 1 base and J 9 bases, with 15 bases left between them. As DNA, the CDR3 is TGTGCCAGCAGCTTAGATGCAGGGGCGATTAAAGCTTTCTTT. This codes for CASSLDAGAIKAFF.

The chain joins TRBV19 to TRBJ1-2; 9 positions agree with TRBD1. The CDR3 contains 15 residues. Per germline, CDR1 LNHDA and CDR2 SQIVND (reference sequence). V was clipped by 3 bases and J by 4 bases; unmatched bases: 6. CDR3 coding DNA: TGTGCCAGTAGTATGGACAGGGGCGTACCCTATGGCTACACCTTC. As protein: CASSMDRGVPYGYTF. Full variable domain (remainder filled in from reference TRBV19 and TRBJ1-2): DGGITQSPKYLFRKEGQNVTLSCEQNLNHDAMYWYRQDPGQGLRLIYYSQIVNDFQKGDIAEGYSVSREKKESFPLTVTSAQKNPTAFYLCASSMDRGVPYGYTFGSGTRLTVV.

The rearrangement joins TRBV21-1 to TRBJ2-1; the DNA was not compared with TRBD1, the D call given in the table. TRBV21-1 is labeled a pseudogene. The CDR3 has 14 amino acids. The CDR3 DNA follows: TGTGCCAGCAGCGACAGGGGACCCTACAATGAGCAGTTCTTC. Translated, it gives CASSDRGPYNEQFF.

This clone was recorded once. The chain combines TRBV7-9 with TRBJ2-2, with a possible D match to TRBD1 (5 bases). The CDR3 is made up of 14 amino acids. Germline-derived CDR1 and CDR2 are SEHNR and FQNEAQ (reference sequence). V was cut by 8 bases and J by 3 bases, with 13 bases left in between. Here the CDR3 DNA reads TGTGCCAGCGCGTGGGGCAGGGACACCGGGGAGCTGTTTTTT. Protein: CASAWGRDTGELFF.

About this clone: This CDR3 is also generated by other DNA sequences in the sample. The chain couples TRBV7-9 to TRBJ2-5; D is ambiguous. This CDR3 has 12 residues. Germline CDR1 is SEHNR and CDR2 is FQNEAQ (reference sequence). V dropped 1 base and J dropped 5 bases, with 5 bases sitting between them. Here the CDR3 reads CASSLVGETQYF. The CDR3 DNA follows: TGTGCCAGCAGCTTAGTAGGGGAGACCCAGTACTTC.

The chain links TRBV5-1 to TRBJ1-1; D gene uncertain. With 3 bases removed from V and 8 bases from J, the gap between germline ends came to 11 bases. Germline CDR1 reads SGHRS; CDR2 reads YFSETQ. CDR3 length: 12 residues. DNA of the CDR3: TGCGCCAGCAGCTCGGACGGCTGGGAAGCTTTCTTT. Translation: CASSSDGWEAFF.